One sample yielded the 32 T cell receptor beta chains listed below, sequenced in a study of T cell responses to AZD1222 COVID-19 vaccine listed by TCRdb under 2021. The method was the immunoSEQ multiplex PCR assay. TCRdb carries this immuneACCESS record with in-frame sequences only. Its versions omit some clonotypes, under half of them owing to an unresolved V gene in the studies checked, with the rest unexplained. For this sample there are about 120,000 clones; around 92% appear just once. The top ten clonotypes cover around 15% of the sample. In light of the paper, this sample's time point label describes: baseline before first vaccination. The sample consisted of peripheral blood, taken on day 0 of AZD1222 vaccination. These receptor sequences come from an adult in good health.

This clone showed up just once. CDR3 sequence (DNA): TGTGCCACCAGCGGAGGGGGGACAGGGAGCAATCAGCCCCAGCATTTT. Translating it yields CATSGGGTGSNQPQHF. The genes are TRBV15 and TRBJ1-5, with 9 bases that match TRBD1. Germline V gene data show CDR1 as LNHNV and CDR2 as YYDKDF (reference sequence). There are 16 residues in the CDR3. V lost 5 bases to trimming and J lost 1 base; unmatched junction nucleotides: 6. Complete variable domain (other parts from reference TRBV15 and TRBJ1-5): DAMVIQNPRYQVTQFGKPVTLSCSQTLNHNVMYWYQQKSSQAPKLLFHYYDKDFNNEADTPDNFQSRRPNTSFCFLDIRSPGLGDTAMYLCATSGGGTGSNQPQHFGDGTRLSIL.

The chain recombines TRBV7-2 with TRBJ2-7; D is possibly TRBD1 (5 bases). CDR1 and CDR2 (germline): SGHTA, FQGNSA. The CDR3 is 13 residues long. The V and J ends lost 5 bases and 0 bases respectively, with 8 bases between them. CDR3 residues: CASSLDSSYEQYF. CDR3 bases: TGTGCCAGCAGCCTTGACAGCTCCTACGAGCAGTACTTC.

V is TRBV28 and J is TRBJ1-2; maybe TRBD1 (5 bases). CDR1 is MDHEN and CDR2 is SYDVKM in the germline V gene. Trimming shortened V by 1 base and J by 10 bases, and 13 bases separated the two germline ends. This CDR3 region has 13 residues. The DNA for the CDR3 is TGTGCCAGCAGTTTATTGGGGCAGGGCGACTACACCTTC. This codes for CASSLLGQGDYTF.

This sequence joins TRBV19 and TRBJ1-1; no definite D call. CDR1 is LNHDA, CDR2 SQIVND, per germline (reference sequence). The CDR3 sequence is 14 residues long. The ends were cut back, 3 bases at V and 5 bases at J, with 13 bases in the middle. DNA for the CDR3: TGTGCCAGTAGTATCTCTACGGGTGGTACTGAAGCTTTCTTT. Residues: CASSISTGGTEAFF.

The chain carries TRBV19 and TRBJ2-7, with D possibly TRBD1 on 5 matching bases. This CDR3 comprises 13 residues. V was cut by 8 bases and J by 3 bases, with 14 bases left in between. Germline CDR1 is LNHDA and CDR2 is SQIVND (reference sequence). This chain's CDR3 is CASSSGLGYEQYF. For the CDR3, the DNA is TGTGCCAGTTCCTCAGGGTTGGGCTACGAGCAGTACTTC.

This sequence joins TRBV9 and TRBJ1-1; D is ambiguous. The ends were cut back, 3 bases at V and 3 bases at J, with 12 bases in the middle. The germline V gene has CDR1 SGDLS and CDR2 YYNGEE. The CDR3 is made up of 14 amino acids. CDR3 DNA sequence: TGTGCCAGCAGCGAGGACCTAAGGGACACTGAAGCTTTCTTT. Protein product: CASSEDLRDTEAFF.

This chain connects TRBV7-2 to TRBJ1-3; D may be TRBD1 (5 bases). Trimming left V 4 bases short and J 7 bases short, with 17 bases between. Per germline, CDR1 SGHTA and CDR2 FQGNSA. The CDR3 has 15 residues. The CDR3 DNA follows: TGTGCCAGCAGCTGGGGGGGTGGAGGCGGCAACACCATATATTTT. Translation gives CASSWGGGGGNTIYF.

The chain couples TRBV13 to TRBJ2-1; D is unclear. Trimming took off 5 bases at V and 3 bases at J, with 5 bases between the two ends. The CDR3 spans 12 residues. Germline V lookup: CDR1 PRHDT, CDR2 FYEKMQ (reference sequence). For the CDR3, the DNA is TGTGCCAGCAGCAAGTACTACAATGAGCAGTTCTTC. Translating gives CASSKYYNEQFF.

This chain links TRBV4-2 with TRBJ1-6; D unclear. V was cut by 0 bases and J by 11 bases, with 5 bases left in between. This CDR3 has 12 residues. Germline assignment: CDR1 LGHNA and CDR2 YNFKEQ. CDR3 protein: CASSQDVPPLHF. CDR3 DNA sequence: TGTGCCAGCAGCCAAGATGTTCCACCCCTCCACTTT.

This chain connects TRBV5-1 to TRBJ2-2; D could derive from TRBD1 or TRBD2 (6 bases each). This CDR3 spans 16 amino acids. Germline loops: CDR1 SGHRS, CDR2 YFSETQ. V lost 4 bases, J lost 7 bases, and 20 bases lay in between. The CDR3 region has the DNA TGCGCCAGCAGCCCGGACCCACAGGGAGGAATCGGGGAGCTGTTTTTT. This gives the protein CASSPDPQGGIGELFF.

This chain joins TRBV6-2 or TRBV6-3 and TRBJ2-1; D not certain. The length of the CDR3 is 11 residues. Germline CDR1 MNHEY, CDR2 SVGEGT. Trimming shortened V by 6 bases and J by 6 bases, and 6 bases separated the two germline ends. CDR3 DNA: TGTGCCAGCAGCCGGTCCAATGAGCAGTTCTTC. Translation gives CASSRSNEQFF.

V gene TRBV3-1 (or the pseudogene TRBV3-2) combines with J gene TRBJ2-1; 9 bases fit TRBD2. The CDR3 is 15 residues long. Looked up from germline, CDR1 is LGHDT and CDR2 is YNNKEL (reference sequence). The trim removed 1 base at V and 6 bases at J, leaving 4 bases unmatched. CDR3 nucleotide sequence: TGTGCCAGCAGCCAAGTAGCGGGAGCTAGCAATGAGCAGTTCTTC. It specifies CASSQVAGASNEQFF.

This CDR3 is CASSFDGTDNRERMNTEAFF. CDR3 sequence (DNA): TGTGCCAGCAGTTTTGATGGGACAGATAATAGGGAGAGGATGAACACTGAAGCTTTCTTT. The chain uses TRBV28 and TRBJ1-1, with TRBD1 matching over 7 bases. V dropped 3 bases and J dropped 0; count of bases not matched to a gene: 19. The CDR3 spans 20 residues. CDR1 and CDR2 (germline): MDHEN, SYDVKM.

V gene TRBV12-3 or TRBV12-4 combines with J gene TRBJ2-7; 7 nucleotides line up with TRBD1. The CDR3 is 12 residues long. With 5 bases clipped from V and 6 bases from J, the junction kept 4 bases outside the gene matches. CDR3: CASSPQGTEQYF. The CDR3, as DNA: TGTGCCAGCAGTCCACAGGGGACCGAGCAGTACTTC.

The chain links TRBV7-8 to TRBJ2-7, with D possibly TRBD1 on 6 matching bases. There are 18 residues in the CDR3. Germline V lookup: CDR1 SGHVS, CDR2 FQNEAQ. The V and J ends lost 1 base and 2 bases respectively, with 21 bases between them. In DNA form, the CDR3 reads TGTGCCAGCAGCTTAGTCCCGGGACACCTCATACAGACCTACGAGCAGTACTTC. Amino acids: CASSLVPGHLIQTYEQYF.

The chain recombines TRBV11-3 with TRBJ2-2, with 16 positions matching TRBD2. V was pared by 5 bases and J by 3 bases, with 6 bases of the junction left unmatched. The CDR3 contains 18 residues. Looked up from germline, CDR1 is SGHNT and CDR2 is YENEEA. The CDR3 region has the DNA TGTGCCAGCAGCCCAGGGACTAGCGGGAGGGCCGACACCGGGGAGCTGTTTTTT. Protein sequence: CASSPGTSGRADTGELFF. The complete variable domain, with remaining parts taken from reference TRBV11-3 and TRBJ2-2, reads EAGVVQSPRYKIIEKKQPVAFWCNPISGHNTLYWYLQNLGQGPELLIRYENEEAVDDSQLPKDRFSAERLKGVDSTLKIQPAELGDSAVYLCASSPGTSGRADTGELFFGEGSRLTVL.

The rearrangement uses TRBV7-9 and TRBJ1-1; D possibly corresponds to TRBD1 (5 bases). Germline CDR1 reads SEHNR; CDR2 reads FQNEAQ (reference sequence). V was shortened by 7 bases and J by 1 base, with 13 bases between the two germline ends. This CDR3 is 14 amino acids long. The chain's CDR3 is CASTSRGQNTEAFF. As DNA, the CDR3 is TGTGCCAGCACCTCTAGGGGTCAGAACACTGAAGCTTTCTTT.

This chain uses TRBV27 with TRBJ2-3, with 14 bases lining up with TRBD2. Germline V lookup: CDR1 MNHEY, CDR2 SMNVEV (reference sequence). With 5 bases clipped from V and 1 base from J, the junction kept 8 bases outside the gene matches. This CDR3 is built from 18 residues. This CDR3 reads CASSILGLAGGGTDTQYF. The CDR3 nucleotides are TGTGCCAGCAGTATACTAGGACTAGCGGGAGGAGGCACAGATACGCAGTATTTT.

The V and J genes are TRBV7-6 and TRBJ2-7; TRBD2 might be the D (6 bases). The CDR3 covers 12 residues. Germline-derived CDR1 and CDR2 are SGHVS and FNYEAQ. Trimming shortened V by 2 bases and J by 7 bases, and 9 bases separated the two germline ends. CDR3 in amino acids: CASSLLEGEQYF. The CDR3 nucleotides read TGTGCCAGCAGCTTATTGGAGGGAGAGCAGTACTTC.

The chain carries TRBV7-9 and TRBJ2-7, with TRBD1 as a possible D gene (5 bases). The CDR3 is 14 amino acids. V lost 1 base, J lost 6 bases, and 13 bases lay in between. Germline V lookup: CDR1 SEHNR, CDR2 FQNEAQ (reference sequence). Here the CDR3 DNA reads TGTGCCAGCAGCTTAGAGCAGAGACAGAGCGAGCAGTACTTC. It specifies CASSLEQRQSEQYF.

The chain carries TRBV6-5 and TRBJ1-2; D is undetermined. CDR3 length: 15 amino acids. V was clipped by 1 base and J by 3 bases, with 12 bases between them. From germline, CDR1 is MNHEY and CDR2 SVGAGI. Here the CDR3 reads CASSYYEAGYYGYTF. The CDR3 DNA reads TGTGCCAGCAGTTACTATGAGGCCGGATACTATGGCTACACCTTC.

CDR3 coding DNA: TGTGCCAGTAGTATTGGCGACAGTGCCTACGAGCAGTACTTC. Its protein is CASSIGDSAYEQYF. This chain joins TRBV19 and TRBJ2-7, with D perhaps matching TRBD1 (5 bases). Trimming shortened V by 3 bases and J by 2 bases, and 11 bases separated the two germline ends. CDR1 is LNHDA and CDR2 is SQIVND in the germline V gene (reference sequence). CDR3 length: 14 amino acids.

J is TRBJ2-5 and V is TRBV3-1 (or the pseudogene TRBV3-2); 10 positions agree with TRBD2. The CDR3 runs 18 residues. Germline CDR1 reads LGHDT; CDR2 reads YNNKEL (reference sequence). The V gene end was trimmed by 0 bases and the J gene end by 3 bases; junction bases not matched to a gene: 10. CDR3 DNA sequence: TGTGCCAGCAGCCAAGAGGGGCTAGCGGGGGAAAATAAAGAGACCCAGTACTTC. It encodes CASSQEGLAGENKETQYF.

A single count supports this clone. In DNA form, the CDR3 reads TGTGCCAGCAGCATACGGGGTTATGGAAACACCATATATTTT. Translated: CASSIRGYGNTIYF. V usage is TRBV7-8 and J usage is TRBJ1-3; unclear D gene. CDR1 SGHVS and CDR2 FQNEAQ come from the germline V gene. V was shortened by 5 bases and J by 3 bases, with 11 bases between the two germline ends. The CDR3 extends over 14 amino acids.

The rearrangement joins TRBV6-5 to TRBJ1-3; D ambiguous. CDR1 is MNHEY, CDR2 SVGAGI, per germline. The germline V and J ends were trimmed by 6 bases and 4 bases, with 13 bases remaining between them. The CDR3 contains 14 residues. CDR3 sequence (DNA): TGTGCCAGCAGCTTGGGGTTATCCGGAAACACCATATATTTT. This translates into CASSLGLSGNTIYF.

In this sample, this clone turned up a few times. CDR3 coding DNA: TGTGCCAGCAGCCGACCAGGGGGTGTACACAATGAGCAGTTCTTC. The encoded protein is CASSRPGGVHNEQFF. This chain connects TRBV5-4 to TRBJ2-1, with TRBD1 matching over 7 bases. Trimming took 4 bases from V and 5 from J; bases not matched to a gene: 9. The CDR3 runs to 15 residues. Germline V gives CDR1 SGHNT, CDR2 YYREEE (reference sequence).

CDR3 DNA: TGCGCCAGCAGCCAAGACCGGGACTGGTCTGGAAACACCATATATTTT. Protein: CASSQDRDWSGNTIYF. This chain connects TRBV4-3 to TRBJ1-3; D perhaps matches TRBD1 (5 bases). The CDR3 contains 16 residues. Germline V gives CDR1 LGHNA, CDR2 YSLEER. Trimming removed 0 bases from V and 1 base from J, with 10 bases in between.

This chain's CDR3 is CASSLGWRDRTEAFF. In DNA form, the CDR3 reads TGTGCCAGCAGCTTGGGGTGGAGGGATCGCACTGAAGCTTTCTTT. The chain employs TRBV5-6 and TRBJ1-1; D is unclear. CDR1 is SGHDT, CDR2 YYEEEE, per germline. The CDR3 runs to 15 residues. Trimming took 0 bases from V and 4 from J, leaving 13 bases between them. Variable domain in full (rest from reference TRBV5-6 and TRBJ1-1): DAGVTQSPTHLIKTRGQQVTLRCSPKSGHDTVSWYQQALGQGPQFIFQYYEEEERQRGNFPDRFSGHQFPNYSSELNVNALLLGDSALYLCASSLGWRDRTEAFFGQGTRLTVV.

The CDR3 bases are TGTGCCAGCAGCCCCCAAAGGACTACCTTGAGCGGGACCCAGTACTTC. It is translated as CASSPQRTTLSGTQYF. The chain recombines TRBV13 with TRBJ2-5, with a possible D match to TRBD2 (6 bases). This CDR3 comprises 16 residues. Germline V lookup: CDR1 PRHDT, CDR2 FYEKMQ (reference sequence). The V and J ends lost 5 bases and 7 bases respectively, with 23 bases between them.

The chain links TRBV12-3 or TRBV12-4 to TRBJ1-2; D not certain. The CDR3 is 11 residues long. The V and J ends lost 3 bases and 8 bases respectively, with 7 bases between them. CDR3 DNA: TGTGCCAGCAGTTTTGCGGGGGGCTACACCTTC. Its protein is CASSFAGGYTF.

The J gene is TRBJ1-1, the V gene TRBV7-2; D is ambiguous. CDR3 length equals 13 residues. CDR1 is SGHTA, CDR2 FQGNSA, per germline. Trimming took 2 bases from V and 4 from J, leaving 8 bases between them. CDR3 in DNA: TGTGCCAGCAGCTTAAGCATCGCCACTGAAGCTTTCTTT. Amino acids: CASSLSIATEAFF.

For the CDR3, the DNA is TGTGCCAGCAGGGGGCGTAGCGGCAGCTCCTACAATGAGCAGTTCTTC. Translated, it gives CASRGRSGSSYNEQFF. The chain recombines TRBV13 with TRBJ2-1; TRBD2 is a possible D gene (6 bases). CDR1 is PRHDT, CDR2 FYEKMQ, per germline (reference sequence). Trimming pared 6 bases from V and 0 bases from J, leaving 15 bases between. The CDR3 loop spans 16 amino acids.